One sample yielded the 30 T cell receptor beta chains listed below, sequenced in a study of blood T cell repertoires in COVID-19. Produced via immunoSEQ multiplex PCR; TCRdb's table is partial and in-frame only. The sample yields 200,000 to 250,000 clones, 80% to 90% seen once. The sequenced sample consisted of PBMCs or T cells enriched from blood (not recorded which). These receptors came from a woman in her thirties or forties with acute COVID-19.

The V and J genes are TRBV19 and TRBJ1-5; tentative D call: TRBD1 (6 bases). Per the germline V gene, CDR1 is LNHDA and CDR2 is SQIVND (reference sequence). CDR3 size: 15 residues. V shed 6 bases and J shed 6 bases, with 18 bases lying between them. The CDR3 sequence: CASSPAAGAGQPQHF. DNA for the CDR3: TGTGCCAGTAGCCCGGCGGCAGGGGCGGGTCAGCCCCAGCATTTT. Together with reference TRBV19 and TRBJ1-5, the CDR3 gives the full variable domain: DGGITQSPKYLFRKEGQNVTLSCEQNLNHDAMYWYRQDPGQGLRLIYYSQIVNDFQKGDIAEGYSVSREKKESFPLTVTSAQKNPTAFYLCASSPAAGAGQPQHFGDGTRLSIL.

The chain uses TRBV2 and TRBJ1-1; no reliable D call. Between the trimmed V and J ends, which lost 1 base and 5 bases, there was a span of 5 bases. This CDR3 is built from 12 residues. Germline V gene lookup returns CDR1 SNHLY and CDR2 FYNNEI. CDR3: CASSEVRTEAFF. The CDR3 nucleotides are TGTGCCAGCAGTGAAGTCAGAACTGAAGCTTTCTTT.

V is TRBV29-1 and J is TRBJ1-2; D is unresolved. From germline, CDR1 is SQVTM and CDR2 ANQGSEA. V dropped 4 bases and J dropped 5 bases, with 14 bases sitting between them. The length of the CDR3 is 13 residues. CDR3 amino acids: CSVVLRNLYGYTF. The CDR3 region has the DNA TGCAGCGTTGTCCTCAGGAACTTATATGGCTACACCTTC.

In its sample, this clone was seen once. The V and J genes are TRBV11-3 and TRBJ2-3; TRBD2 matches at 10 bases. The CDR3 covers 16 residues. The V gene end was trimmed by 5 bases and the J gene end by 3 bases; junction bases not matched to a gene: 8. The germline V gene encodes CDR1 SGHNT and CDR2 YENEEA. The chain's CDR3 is CASSPSGGALTDTQYF. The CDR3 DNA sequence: TGTGCCAGCAGCCCGAGCGGGGGGGCCCTTACAGATACGCAGTATTTT.

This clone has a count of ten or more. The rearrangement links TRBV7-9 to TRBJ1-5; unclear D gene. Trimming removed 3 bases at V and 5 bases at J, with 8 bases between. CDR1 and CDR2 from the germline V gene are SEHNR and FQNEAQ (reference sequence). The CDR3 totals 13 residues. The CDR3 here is CASSLMSDQPQHF. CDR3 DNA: TGTGCCAGCAGCTTGATGTCAGATCAGCCCCAGCATTTT.

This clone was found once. As DNA, the CDR3 is TGTGCCAGTAGCCCACCACAGGGAGGGAGCTATGGCTACACCTTC. Translation: CASSPPQGGSYGYTF. V is TRBV19 and J is TRBJ1-2; weak D call: TRBD1 (6 bases). The V gene lost 6 bases and the J gene lost 4 bases, with 18 bases spanning the gap. The CDR3 extends over 15 amino acids. Germline values: CDR1 LNHDA, CDR2 SQIVND (reference sequence).

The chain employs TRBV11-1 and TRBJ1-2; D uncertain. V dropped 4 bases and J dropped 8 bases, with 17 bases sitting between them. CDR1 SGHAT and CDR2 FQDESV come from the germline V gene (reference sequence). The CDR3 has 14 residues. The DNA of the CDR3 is TGTGCCAGCAGCTCGGCCTCGTTCGGGAGCGGCTACACCTTC. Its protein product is CASSSASFGSGYTF.

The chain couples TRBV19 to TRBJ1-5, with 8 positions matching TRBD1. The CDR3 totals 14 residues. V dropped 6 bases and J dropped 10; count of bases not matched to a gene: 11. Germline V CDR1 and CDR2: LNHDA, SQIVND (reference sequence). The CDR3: CASRRGQVLGPQHF. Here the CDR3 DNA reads TGTGCCAGTAGGAGGGGACAGGTTCTCGGTCCCCAGCATTTT.

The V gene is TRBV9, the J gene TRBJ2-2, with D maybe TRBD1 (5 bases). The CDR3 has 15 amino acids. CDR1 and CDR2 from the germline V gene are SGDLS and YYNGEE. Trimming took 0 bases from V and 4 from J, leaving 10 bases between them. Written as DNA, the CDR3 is TGTGCCAGCAGCGTAGGTGGGGCGCGCACCGGGGAGCTGTTTTTT. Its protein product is CASSVGGARTGELFF.

Written as DNA, the CDR3 is TGTGCCAGCAGCCAAGGATCGGGGGGAAAACTGTTTTTT. Its protein is CASSQGSGGKLFF. The chain couples TRBV3-1 (or the pseudogene TRBV3-2) to TRBJ1-4, with D perhaps matching TRBD1 (5 bases). CDR1 and CDR2 from the germline V gene are LGHDT and YNNKEL (reference sequence). V lost 1 base, J lost 10 bases, and 10 bases lay in between. The length of the CDR3 is 13 residues.

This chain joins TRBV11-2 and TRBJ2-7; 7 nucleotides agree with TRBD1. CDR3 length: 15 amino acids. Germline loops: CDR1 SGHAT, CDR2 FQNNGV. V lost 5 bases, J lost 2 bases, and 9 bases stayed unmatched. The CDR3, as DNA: TGTGCCAGCAGCGAATGGACAGGACCAACCTACGAGCAGTACGTC. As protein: CASSEWTGPTYEQYV.

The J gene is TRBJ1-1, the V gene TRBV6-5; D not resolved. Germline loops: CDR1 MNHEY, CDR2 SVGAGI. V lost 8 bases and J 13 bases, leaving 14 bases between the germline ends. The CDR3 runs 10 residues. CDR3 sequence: CASGRGFVFF. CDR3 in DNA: TGTGCCAGCGGACGAGGGTTCGTTTTCTTT.

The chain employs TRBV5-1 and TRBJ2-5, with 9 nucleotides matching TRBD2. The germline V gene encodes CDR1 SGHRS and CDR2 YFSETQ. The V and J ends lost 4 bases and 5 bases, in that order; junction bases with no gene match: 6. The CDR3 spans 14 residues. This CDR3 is CASSGLASGETQYF. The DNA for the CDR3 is TGCGCCAGCAGCGGACTAGCGTCAGGGGAGACCCAGTACTTC.

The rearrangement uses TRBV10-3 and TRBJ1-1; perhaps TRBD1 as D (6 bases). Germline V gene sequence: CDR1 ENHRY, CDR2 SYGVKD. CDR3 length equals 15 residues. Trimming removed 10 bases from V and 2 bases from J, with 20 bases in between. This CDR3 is CATTRSGDTNTEAFF. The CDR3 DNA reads TGTGCCACCACACGTAGCGGGGACACTAACACTGAAGCTTTCTTT.

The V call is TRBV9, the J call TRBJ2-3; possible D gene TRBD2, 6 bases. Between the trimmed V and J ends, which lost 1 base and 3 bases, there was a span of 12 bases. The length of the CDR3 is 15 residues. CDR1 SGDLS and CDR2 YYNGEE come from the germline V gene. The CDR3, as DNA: TGTGCCAGCAGCGTATCTGCGGGGACTACAGATACGCAGTATTTT. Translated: CASSVSAGTTDTQYF.

CDR3 sequence: CASSRRFRENEQYF. DNA of the CDR3: TGTGCCAGCAGCCGGCGGTTCAGGGAAAACGAGCAGTACTTC. The gene calls are TRBV5-6 and TRBJ2-7; TRBD1 might be the D (5 bases). The CDR3 is 14 residues long. CDR1 and CDR2 from the germline V gene are SGHDT and YYEEEE. Trimming removed 4 bases from V and 5 bases from J, with 16 bases in between.

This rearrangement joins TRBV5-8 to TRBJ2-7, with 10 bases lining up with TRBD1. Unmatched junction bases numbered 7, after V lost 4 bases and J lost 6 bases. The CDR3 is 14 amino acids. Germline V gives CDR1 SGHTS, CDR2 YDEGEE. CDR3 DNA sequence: TGTGCCAGCAGCGGGGGGACAGGGGTAATCGAGCAGTACTTC. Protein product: CASSGGTGVIEQYF.

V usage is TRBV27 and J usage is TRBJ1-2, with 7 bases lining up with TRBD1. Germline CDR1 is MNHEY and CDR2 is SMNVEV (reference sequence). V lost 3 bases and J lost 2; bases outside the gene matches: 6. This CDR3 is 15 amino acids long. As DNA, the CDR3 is TGTGCCAGCAGTTTTCTCAGACAGGGAAACTATGGCTACACCTTC. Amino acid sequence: CASSFLRQGNYGYTF.

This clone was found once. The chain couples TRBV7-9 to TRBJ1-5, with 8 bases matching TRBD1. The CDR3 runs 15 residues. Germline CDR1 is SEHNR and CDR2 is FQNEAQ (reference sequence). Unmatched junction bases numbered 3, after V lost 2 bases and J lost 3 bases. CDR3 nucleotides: TGTGCCAGCAGCTTATTGGGACAGGTCAATCAGCCCCAGCATTTT. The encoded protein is CASSLLGQVNQPQHF.

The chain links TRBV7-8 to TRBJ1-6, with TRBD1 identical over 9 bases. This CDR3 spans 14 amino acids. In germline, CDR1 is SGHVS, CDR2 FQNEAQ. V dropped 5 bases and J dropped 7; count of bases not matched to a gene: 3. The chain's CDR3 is CASSRGQGNSPLHF. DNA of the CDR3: TGTGCCAGCAGCCGCGGACAGGGGAATTCACCCCTCCACTTT.

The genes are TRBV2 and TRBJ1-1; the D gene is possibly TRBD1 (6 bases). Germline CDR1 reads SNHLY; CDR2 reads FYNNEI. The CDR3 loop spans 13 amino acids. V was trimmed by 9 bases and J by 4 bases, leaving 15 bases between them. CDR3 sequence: CARTPGGATEAFF. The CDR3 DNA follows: TGTGCCAGAACCCCCGGGGGGGCCACTGAAGCTTTCTTT.

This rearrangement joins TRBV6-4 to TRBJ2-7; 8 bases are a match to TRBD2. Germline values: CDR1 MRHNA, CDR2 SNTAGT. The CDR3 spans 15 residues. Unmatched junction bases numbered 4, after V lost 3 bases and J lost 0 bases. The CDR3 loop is CASSEGAGGSYEQYF. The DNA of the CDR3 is TGTGCCAGCAGTGAAGGCGCGGGGGGCTCCTACGAGCAGTACTTC.

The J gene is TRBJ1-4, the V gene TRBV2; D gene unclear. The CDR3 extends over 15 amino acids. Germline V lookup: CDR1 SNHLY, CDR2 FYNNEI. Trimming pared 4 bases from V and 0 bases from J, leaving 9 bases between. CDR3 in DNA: TGTGCCAGCAGTGGGCAGTCCACAACTAATGAAAAACTGTTTTTT. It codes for CASSGQSTTNEKLFF.

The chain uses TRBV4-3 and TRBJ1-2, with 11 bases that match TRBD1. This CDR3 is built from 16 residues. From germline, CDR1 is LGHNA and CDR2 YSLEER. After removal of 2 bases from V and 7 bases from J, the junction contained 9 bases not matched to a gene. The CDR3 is CASSQTYGQGAGGYTF. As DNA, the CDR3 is TGCGCCAGCAGCCAAACCTATGGACAGGGGGCGGGTGGCTACACCTTC.

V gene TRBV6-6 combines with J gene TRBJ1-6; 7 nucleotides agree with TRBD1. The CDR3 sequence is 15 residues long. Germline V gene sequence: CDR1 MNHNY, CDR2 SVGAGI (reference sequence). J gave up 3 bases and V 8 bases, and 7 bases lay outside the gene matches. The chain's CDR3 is CASRGQEIYNSPLHF. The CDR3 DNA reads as TGTGCCAGCCGCGGACAGGAGATCTATAATTCACCCCTCCACTTT.

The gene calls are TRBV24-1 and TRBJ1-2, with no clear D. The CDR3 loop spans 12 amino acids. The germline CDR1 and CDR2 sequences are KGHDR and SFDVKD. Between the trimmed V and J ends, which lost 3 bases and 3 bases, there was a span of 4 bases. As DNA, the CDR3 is TGTGCCACCAGTGATACTCACTATGGCTACACCTTC. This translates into CATSDTHYGYTF.

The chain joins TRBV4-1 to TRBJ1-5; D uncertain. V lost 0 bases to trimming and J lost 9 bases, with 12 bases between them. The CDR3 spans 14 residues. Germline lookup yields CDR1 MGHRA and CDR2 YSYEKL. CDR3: CASSQDLTVLPQHF. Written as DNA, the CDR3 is TGCGCCAGCAGCCAAGATCTGACTGTCTTGCCCCAGCATTTT.

The CDR3 DNA sequence: TGCGCCAGCAGCTTCCGACAGGAGAACACAGATACGCAGTATTTT. This encodes CASSFRQENTDTQYF. This rearrangement joins TRBV5-1 to TRBJ2-3, with D possibly being TRBD1 (6 bases). V was shortened by 2 bases and J by 2 bases, with 12 bases between the two germline ends. The CDR3 totals 15 residues. Germline values: CDR1 SGHRS, CDR2 YFSETQ. Full variable domain (outside the CDR3, taken from reference TRBV5-1 and TRBJ2-3): KAGVTQTPRYLIKTRGQQVTLSCSPISGHRSVSWYQQTPGQGLQFLFEYFSETQRNKGNFPGRFSGRQFSNSRSEMNVSTLELGDSALYLCASSFRQENTDTQYFGPGTRLTVL.

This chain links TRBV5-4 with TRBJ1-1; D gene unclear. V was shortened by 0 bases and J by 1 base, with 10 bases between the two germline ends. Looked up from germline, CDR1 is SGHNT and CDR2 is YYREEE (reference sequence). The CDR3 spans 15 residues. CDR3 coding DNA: TGTGCCAGCAGCTTGGTCGCGGGTACGAACACTGAAGCTTTCTTT. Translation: CASSLVAGTNTEAFF.

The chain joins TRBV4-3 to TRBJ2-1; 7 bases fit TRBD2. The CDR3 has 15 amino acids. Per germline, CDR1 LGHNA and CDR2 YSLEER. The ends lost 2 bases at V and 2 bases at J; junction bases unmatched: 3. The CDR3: CASSQLAATYNEQFF. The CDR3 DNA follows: TGCGCCAGCAGCCAACTAGCGGCTACCTACAATGAGCAGTTCTTC.